Ten or more counts support the clone carrying this T cell receptor beta chain. Its antigen is currently unknown. The length of the CDR3 is 14 residues. V lost 6 bases to trimming and J lost 0 bases; unmatched junction nucleotides: 5. The germline V gene has CDR1 MNHNY and CDR2 SVGAGI (reference sequence). TCRdb ran MiXCR on the multiplex PCR reads and lists one entry per CDR3 protein. The sample contains 20,000 or so distinct CDR3 sequences, roughly 32% of which appear only once. These data are taken from a study of breast tumors, draining lymph nodes, adjacent tissues. Overall study results and limits: The lymph node origin of tumor T cells was framed as consistent with a hypothesis, not demonstrated. Luminal-like breast cancer showed significantly greater tumor-nontumor repertoire similarity than basal-like breast cancer did. Tumor repertoires ranked between lymph nodes and nontumor tissue in diversity, with V and J gene preferences. Findings are consistent with lymph node origin and intratumoral expansion of most tumor T cells.

The clonotype was recovered from a female donor with breast cancer. Some clones in this sample may be carry-over from other donors' samples. This chain connects TRBV6-6 to TRBJ2-7, with 7 bases aligning to TRBD1. Sequencing used breast tumor tissue. CDR3 nucleotides: TGTGCCAGCAGACTGACAGGGAACTCCTACGAGCAGTACTTC. It codes for CASRLTGNSYEQYF.